The 30 T cell receptor beta chains reported below all come from one sample, sequenced in a study of cytomegalovirus exposure and HLA in healthy donors. The data were produced by immunoSEQ multiplex PCR, yet TCRdb's version contains in-frame clones alone and is incomplete. Among tens of thousands of clones listed, nearly 98% were seen once. The sequenced material came from PBMCs. The source of these receptors is a woman under 30 in good health and CMV-seropositive.

The chain recombines TRBV4-1 with TRBJ2-7, with TRBD1 matching over 7 bases. The junction had 17 bases not matched to a gene; V was cut back by 1 base and J by 5 bases. Germline-derived CDR1 and CDR2 are MGHRA and YSYEKL. There are 18 residues in the CDR3. As DNA, the CDR3 is TGCGCCAGCAGCCAAGGGGGGTTCTTAGGGGGCTTTATCCACGAGCAGTACTTC. Its translation: CASSQGGFLGGFIHEQYF.

The gene calls are TRBV4-1 and TRBJ1-1; D not certain. The V gene lost 4 bases and the J gene lost 5 bases, with 14 bases spanning the gap. Germline CDR1 is MGHRA and CDR2 is YSYEKL. The CDR3 totals 14 residues. The CDR3 DNA follows: TGCGCCAGCAGCCCCCTCCGAGGAAAGACTGAAGCTTTCTTT. This translates into CASSPLRGKTEAFF.

The chain couples TRBV7-2 to TRBJ2-7, with D perhaps TRBD2 (5 bases). CDR3 length: 16 amino acids. Trimming stripped 4 bases from V and 2 bases from J, with 18 bases between. CDR1 and CDR2 from the germline V gene are SGHTA and FQGNSA. Written as DNA, the CDR3 is TGTGCCAGCAGCTCCTTACTGGGAACTAGGACCTACGAGCAGTACTTC. Amino acids: CASSSLLGTRTYEQYF.

This chain links TRBV6-4 with TRBJ2-1, with 13 bases aligning to TRBD2. With 7 bases clipped from V and 8 bases from J, the junction kept 8 bases outside the gene matches. Germline values: CDR1 MRHNA, CDR2 SNTAGT. CDR3 length: 15 residues. The chain's CDR3 is CASKILAGGPDEQFF. CDR3 coding DNA: TGTGCCAGCAAAATACTAGCGGGAGGGCCGGATGAGCAGTTCTTC.

The chain employs TRBV27 and TRBJ2-1; D is uncertain. This CDR3 region has 13 residues. V was shortened by 0 bases and J by 6 bases, with 6 bases between the two germline ends. Per germline, CDR1 MNHEY and CDR2 SMNVEV (reference sequence). CDR3 DNA sequence: TGTGCCAGCAGTTTATCGAGAGGCAATGAGCAGTTCTTC. Its protein is CASSLSRGNEQFF.

This clone was found once. The sample holds other DNA sequences that translate to the same CDR3. CDR3 nucleotides: TGTGCCAGCAGTTCAGACAGGGATGATAGCTATGGCTACACCTTC. Residues: CASSSDRDDSYGYTF. The rearrangement joins TRBV6-1 to TRBJ1-2; 7 bases line up with TRBD1. The CDR3 is made up of 15 amino acids. Germline V lookup: CDR1 MNHNS, CDR2 SASEGT. V lost 5 bases to trimming and J lost 4 bases; unmatched junction nucleotides: 10.

J is TRBJ2-1 and V is TRBV18; 8 positions agree with TRBD2. The CDR3 sequence is 11 residues long. Trimming cost V 3 bases and J 12 bases; bases outside gene matches: 1. Germline V lookup: CDR1 KGHSH, CDR2 LQKENI. CDR3 sequence: CASSPGLVQFF. CDR3 DNA: TGTGCCAGCTCACCGGGACTAGTGCAGTTCTTC. The whole variable domain, filled in from reference TRBV18 and TRBJ2-1, reads NAGVMQNPRHLVRRRGQEARLRCSPMKGHSHVYWYRQLPEEGLKFMVYLQKENIIDESGMPKERFSAEFPKEGPSILRIQQVVRGDSAAYFCASSPGLVQFFGPGTRLTVL.

The gene calls are TRBV2 and TRBJ2-1, with 10 bases lining up with TRBD1. CDR1 is SNHLY and CDR2 is FYNNEI in the germline V gene. The junction had 12 bases not matched to a gene; V was cut back by 2 bases and J by 5 bases. This CDR3 is 18 amino acids long. The CDR3 sequence: CASSENFRQGAGDNEQFF. In DNA, the CDR3 is TGTGCCAGCAGTGAAAATTTTAGACAGGGGGCGGGAGACAATGAGCAGTTCTTC. The variable domain in full, completed from reference TRBV2 and TRBJ2-1, reads EPEVTQTPSHQVTQMGQEVILRCVPISNHLYFYWYRQILGQKVEFLVSFYNNEISEKSEIFDDQFSVERPDGSNFTLKIRSTKLEDSAMYFCASSENFRQGAGDNEQFFGPGTRLTVL.

In its sample, this clone was seen once. The rearrangement uses TRBV19 and TRBJ1-1; TRBD1 agrees at 7 bases. The CDR3 runs to 13 residues. CDR1 LNHDA and CDR2 SQIVND come from the germline V gene (reference sequence). V was clipped by 7 bases and J by 6 bases; unmatched bases: 8. This CDR3 is CASTETGFAEAFF. The CDR3 nucleotides read TGTGCCAGTACCGAGACAGGGTTTGCTGAAGCTTTCTTT.

This chain links TRBV19 with TRBJ1-2; D gene unclear. V lost 6 bases to trimming and J lost 5 bases, with 13 bases between them. The CDR3 has 13 residues. Germline loops: CDR1 LNHDA, CDR2 SQIVND (reference sequence). CDR3 DNA sequence: TGTGCCAGTAGCCGAGCCCAGGCTTATGGCTACACCTTC. Translated: CASSRAQAYGYTF.

V and J are TRBV2 and TRBJ1-2; 9 positions match TRBD1. The CDR3 is 18 residues long. V shed 6 bases, J shed 1 base, and the junction held 15 bases outside the gene matches. Germline values: CDR1 SNHLY, CDR2 FYNNEI. The CDR3 protein is CASRATILQGAHNYGYTF. The CDR3 DNA reads TGTGCCAGCAGAGCGACCATATTACAGGGGGCCCATAACTATGGCTACACCTTC.

The rearrangement uses TRBV7-6 and TRBJ2-7; D gene ambiguous. The CDR3 has 14 residues. V was clipped by 1 base and J by 2 bases, with 9 bases between them. Germline CDR1 reads SGHVS; CDR2 reads FNYEAQ. The chain's CDR3 is CASSLGANTYEQYF. The DNA of the CDR3 is TGTGCCAGCAGCTTAGGGGCAAACACCTACGAGCAGTACTTC.

The rearrangement uses TRBV9 and TRBJ2-5; 11 bases are a match to TRBD2. The CDR3 is made up of 16 amino acids. Germline V gene lookup returns CDR1 SGDLS and CDR2 YYNGEE. Trimming took 4 bases from V and 5 from J; bases not matched to a gene: 10. This CDR3 reads CASSSWTSGFDETQYF. In nucleotides, the CDR3 is TGTGCCAGCAGCTCCTGGACTAGCGGGTTCGATGAGACCCAGTACTTC.

The chain has TRBV19 and TRBJ2-2; no reliable D call. CDR1 is LNHDA and CDR2 is SQIVND in the germline V gene (reference sequence). The germline V and J ends were trimmed by 4 bases and 1 base, with 7 bases remaining between them. The CDR3 is 14 amino acids. The DNA of the CDR3 is TGTGCCAGTAGTAACCAGGAGAACACCGGGGAGCTGTTTTTT. Translating it yields CASSNQENTGELFF.

The sample holds a few counts of this clone. V gene TRBV19 combines with J gene TRBJ1-5; TRBD1 agrees at 9 bases. Germline V gives CDR1 LNHDA, CDR2 SQIVND (reference sequence). J gave up 4 bases and V 7 bases, and 2 bases lay outside the gene matches. The CDR3 length is 13 residues. Here the CDR3 reads CASNGQGNQPQHF. CDR3 DNA sequence: TGTGCCAGTAACGGACAGGGGAATCAGCCCCAGCATTTT.

The genes are TRBV5-4 and TRBJ1-1; D is possibly TRBD1 (6 bases). Germline values: CDR1 SGHNT, CDR2 YYREEE (reference sequence). With 4 bases removed from V and 7 bases from J, the gap between germline ends came to 20 bases. The CDR3 is 15 amino acids. The CDR3 sequence is CASSKPLTGNDEAFF. DNA for the CDR3: TGTGCCAGCAGCAAACCCCTAACAGGGAATGATGAAGCTTTCTTT.

The chain recombines TRBV5-6 with TRBJ1-5; D is unclear. V gave up 1 base and J gave up 5 bases, with 10 bases separating them. CDR3 length: 14 residues. Germline values: CDR1 SGHDT, CDR2 YYEEEE. The CDR3 is CASSLRTVDQPQHF. In nucleotides, the CDR3 is TGTGCCAGCAGCTTGAGAACAGTAGATCAGCCCCAGCATTTT.

The chain couples TRBV7-2 to TRBJ1-1, with 7 bases identical to TRBD1. V shed 5 bases and J 5 bases; nucleotides not matched to a gene: 11. The CDR3 runs to 15 residues. Germline V lookup: CDR1 SGHTA, CDR2 FQGNSA. The CDR3 spells CASSLVGQVGTEAFF. In DNA, the CDR3 is TGTGCCAGCAGCCTAGTCGGACAGGTGGGGACTGAAGCTTTCTTT.

In its sample, this clone was seen once. The V gene is TRBV7-9, the J gene TRBJ2-7; TRBD1 agrees at 8 bases. J was trimmed by 5 bases and V by 2 bases; bases with no gene match: 8. Germline V lookup: CDR1 SEHNR, CDR2 FQNEAQ (reference sequence). The length of the CDR3 is 15 residues. In DNA, the CDR3 is TGTGCCAGCAGCTTAAAGGACAGGGATGTTGACGAGCAGTACTTC. Its translation: CASSLKDRDVDEQYF. Combining the CDR3 with reference TRBV7-9 and TRBJ2-7 gives the whole variable domain DTGVSQNPRHKITKRGQNVTFRCDPISEHNRLYWYRQTLGQGPEFLTYFQNEAQLEKSRLLSDRFSAERPKGSFSTLEIQRTEQGDSAMYLCASSLKDRDVDEQYFGPGTRLTVT.

The chain employs TRBV5-4 and TRBJ2-1, with TRBD2 matching over 13 bases. V was pared by 10 bases and J by 5 bases, with 24 bases of the junction left unmatched. There are 20 residues in the CDR3. The germline CDR1 and CDR2 sequences are SGHNT and YYREEE (reference sequence). This CDR3 is CAVGLAGVPSSPSEHNEQFF. The CDR3 DNA reads TGTGCCGTCGGACTAGCGGGAGTACCCTCCTCACCCTCCGAACACAATGAGCAGTTCTTC.

The chain couples TRBV28 to TRBJ1-2; D unclear. Per the germline V gene, CDR1 is MDHEN and CDR2 is SYDVKM. The V and J ends lost 3 bases and 0 bases respectively, with 5 bases between them. CDR3 length equals 13 residues. CDR3 coding DNA: TGTGCCAGCAGTTTTAGTTCTAACTATGGCTACACCTTC. It specifies CASSFSSNYGYTF.

The chain is built from TRBV18 and TRBJ2-7, with D possibly matching TRBD2 (5 bases). Germline-derived CDR1 and CDR2 are KGHSH and LQKENI. This CDR3 has 16 amino acids. Trimming pared 6 bases from V and 3 bases from J, leaving 21 bases between. The CDR3, as DNA: TGTGCCAGCTCTCAACCGGAGGCACTGAGTAACTACGAGCAGTACTTC. Its translation is CASSQPEALSNYEQYF.

This chain links TRBV25-1 with TRBJ1-2; D gene ambiguous. The germline V gene has CDR1 MGHDK and CDR2 SYGVNS. The CDR3 extends over 13 amino acids. Trimming pared 3 bases from V and 11 bases from J, leaving 16 bases between. CDR3 sequence (DNA): TGTGCCAGCAGTGACCATCTCTACGGGGTGTACACCTTC. Translated: CASSDHLYGVYTF.

The chain joins TRBV30 to TRBJ2-7, with TRBD1 matching 8 bases. Germline V gene data show CDR1 as GTSNPN and CDR2 as SVGIG (reference sequence). CDR3 length: 13 amino acids. V lost 2 bases to trimming and J lost 2 bases; unmatched junction nucleotides: 2. CDR3 in amino acids: CAWSPGQAYEQYF. The CDR3 nucleotides are TGTGCCTGGAGTCCGGGACAGGCCTACGAGCAGTACTTC.

This clone was counted a single time. The chain employs TRBV28 and TRBJ1-5; weak D call: TRBD1 (5 bases). The CDR3 sequence is 15 residues long. Germline-derived CDR1 and CDR2 are MDHEN and SYDVKM. V dropped 5 bases and J dropped 2 bases, with 13 bases sitting between them. CDR3 residues: CASSPTRVGNQPQHF. The CDR3, as DNA: TGTGCCAGCAGTCCGACCAGGGTCGGCAATCAGCCCCAGCATTTT.

The chain carries TRBV4-1 and TRBJ1-2; TRBD1 matches 8 bases. This CDR3 comprises 17 residues. Germline lookup yields CDR1 MGHRA and CDR2 YSYEKL. V lost 4 bases and J lost 8; bases outside the gene matches: 18. In nucleotides, the CDR3 is TGCGCCAGCAGCCCCTATCCCCGGACAGGGACGACCGGAGGCTACACCTTC. This gives the protein CASSPYPRTGTTGGYTF.

The chain combines TRBV7-3 with TRBJ2-1; 14 nucleotides line up with TRBD2. The CDR3 has 15 amino acids. The germline V gene has CDR1 SGHTA and CDR2 FQGTGA. V was pared by 3 bases and J by 9 bases, with 4 bases of the junction left unmatched. Written as DNA, the CDR3 is TGTGCCAGCAGCTTCTCGACTAGCGGGAGGGTTGAGCAGTTCTTC. Protein: CASSFSTSGRVEQFF.

Here the CDR3 DNA reads TGTGCCAGCAGTGAATTACAGGGGGACGAGCAGTACTTC. Residues: CASSELQGDEQYF. J is TRBJ2-7 and V is TRBV2; 8 positions match TRBD1. V was clipped by 2 bases and J by 5 bases; unmatched bases: 2. The CDR3 is 13 residues long. The V gene's germline CDR1 is SNHLY and CDR2 FYNNEI.

The chain has TRBV18 and TRBJ1-2; 8 bases line up with TRBD1. The CDR3 runs 15 residues. The ends lost 2 bases at V and 3 bases at J; junction bases unmatched: 5. Germline values: CDR1 KGHSH, CDR2 LQKENI. The DNA of the CDR3 is TGTGCCAGCTCACCAAACCAGGGGGCACACTATGGCTACACCTTC. Translation: CASSPNQGAHYGYTF.

This clone appeared once. The J gene is TRBJ2-1, the V gene TRBV7-6; TRBD2 matches at 12 bases. The trim removed 0 bases at V and 6 bases at J, leaving 9 bases unmatched. CDR3 length equals 18 residues. CDR1 SGHVS and CDR2 FNYEAQ come from the germline V gene. CDR3 DNA sequence: TGTGCCAGCAGCTTAGCCCCACCTGGACTAGCGGGATCCAATGAGCAGTTCTTC. It codes for CASSLAPPGLAGSNEQFF.